This TCR beta chain was retrieved from a study of T-cell reconstitution after alpha-beta-depleted transplantation in children. The germline V and J ends were trimmed by 3 bases and 9 bases, with 13 bases remaining between them. Germline CDR1 is SGDLS and CDR2 is YYNGEE. The CDR3 length is 13 residues. Unique molecular identifiers featured in how the TCRbeta library was prepared. TCRdb re-analysed the PCR reads in MiXCR, keeping a single row per CDR3 protein. The top ten clones hold less than 4% of a sample with a few hundred thousand distinct CDR3 sequences, around 18% of them seen once. The rearrangement links TRBV9 to TRBJ2-1; no reliable D call. This specimen consisted of PBMCs from the stem cell graft donor, obtained from the stem cell graft. This clonotype was sampled from a human donor who donated a stem cell graft to a child with acute lymphoblastic leukemia. The CDR3 DNA reads as TGTGCCAGCAGCGGGTCGTCGGCTGGTGAGCAGTTCTTC. As protein: CASSGSSAGEQFF.